These 18 T cell receptor beta chains originate from one sample sequenced in a study of CD8+ T cells in alopecia areata. Extracted RNA was reverse transcribed into cDNA, the sequencing template. Here immunoSEQ multiplex PCR was the method, and the copy in TCRdb shows in-frame clones only, minus some. Of 110,000 to 150,000 clones in the sample, less than 70% are singletons; the top ten hold 15% to 20%. Treatment of the sample: oral pan-JAK inhibitor, 5-10 mg twice daily. Sequencing used CD8+ T cells sorted from blood, obtained at week 4, from a patient treated with tofacitinib. These TCRs come from a human donor with alopecia areata.

The chain employs TRBV5-6 and TRBJ1-1; unclear D gene. The V end lost 3 bases, the J end lost 5 bases, and 11 bases lay between the germline ends. Germline loops: CDR1 SGHDT, CDR2 YYEEEE. The CDR3 totals 13 residues. The CDR3 reads CASSWSELTEAFF. CDR3 sequence (DNA): TGTGCCAGCAGCTGGTCAGAGTTAACTGAAGCTTTCTTT.

The CDR3 loop is CAWSTRALYGYTF. Here the CDR3 DNA reads TGTGCCTGGAGTACCCGGGCCCTCTATGGCTACACCTTC. V and J are TRBV30 and TRBJ1-2; D not certain. Trimming pared 2 bases from V and 4 bases from J, leaving 11 bases between. The length of the CDR3 is 13 residues. Germline loops: CDR1 GTSNPN, CDR2 SVGIG (reference sequence).

The chain has TRBV7-9 and TRBJ1-1; 7 nucleotides match TRBD1. The V and J ends lost 4 bases and 0 bases, in that order; junction bases with no gene match: 2. In germline, CDR1 is SEHNR, CDR2 FQNEAQ (reference sequence). The CDR3 spans 14 residues. The CDR3 protein is CASSSGQLNTEAFF. CDR3 coding DNA: TGTGCCAGCAGCTCGGGACAGCTGAACACTGAAGCTTTCTTT.

The V gene is TRBV10-2, the J gene TRBJ1-2; 9 bases line up with TRBD1. Germline CDR1 reads WSHSY; CDR2 reads SAAADI. This CDR3 has 13 residues. The V and J ends lost 3 bases and 6 bases, in that order; junction bases with no gene match: 2. CDR3 in DNA: TGCGCCAGCAGTGAACAGGGGGCGGATGGCTACACCTTC. Residues: CASSEQGADGYTF.

This chain connects TRBV14 to TRBJ1-2, with TRBD1 matching over 8 bases. Germline-derived CDR1 and CDR2 are SGHDN and FVKESK. CDR3 length: 17 amino acids. Germline trimming cut 4 bases from V and 7 bases from J; bases unmatched to any gene: 17. As DNA, the CDR3 is TGTGCCAGCAGCCCACACAACAGGGGGACGGACTTGTCTGGCTACACCTTC. This gives the protein CASSPHNRGTDLSGYTF.

This clone was observed a single time. V is TRBV2 and J is TRBJ2-1, with D uncertain. Trimming pared 6 bases from V and 8 bases from J, leaving 17 bases between. Per germline, CDR1 SNHLY and CDR2 FYNNEI. This CDR3 is 14 amino acids long. The CDR3 nucleotides are TGTGCCAGCAGCTCCACCGCCCAGCGTGATGAGCAGTTCTTC. Its protein is CASSSTAQRDEQFF.

The chain combines TRBV4-1 with TRBJ1-6, with D hard to call. The germline V gene has CDR1 MGHRA and CDR2 YSYEKL. The CDR3 totals 14 residues. Trimming removed 1 base at V and 5 bases at J, with 6 bases between. CDR3: CASSQAGNNSPLHF. CDR3 nucleotides: TGCGCCAGCAGCCAAGCTGGTAATAATTCACCCCTCCACTTT.

This chain connects TRBV27 to TRBJ2-7, with no clear D. There are 12 residues in the CDR3. V was pared by 5 bases and J by 5 bases, with 10 bases between. The germline CDR1 and CDR2 sequences are MNHEY and SMNVEV (reference sequence). DNA for the CDR3: TGTGCCAGCAGTCCAAGGGTGGACGAGCAGTACTTC. Translation gives CASSPRVDEQYF.

This chain links TRBV9 with TRBJ2-3, with no clear D. The CDR3 runs 16 residues. Trimming cost V 0 bases and J 1 base, with 12 bases left between them. Looked up from germline, CDR1 is SGDLS and CDR2 is YYNGEE. DNA for the CDR3: TGTGCCAGCAGCGTAGACGACGGGTTTGGCACAGATACGCAGTATTTT. This codes for CASSVDDGFGTDTQYF.

V usage is TRBV7-4 and J usage is TRBJ1-1; D remains ambiguous. This CDR3 region has 10 residues. V lost 5 bases and J 8 bases, leaving 6 bases between the germline ends. The germline V gene has CDR1 SGHVT and CDR2 SQSDAQ. In nucleotides, the CDR3 is TGTGCCAGCAGCCCGAGGGAAGCTTTCTTT. This codes for CASSPREAFF. The full variable domain, rest sourced from reference TRBV7-4 and TRBJ1-1, is GAGVSQSPRYKVAKRGRDVALRCDSISGHVTLYWYRQTLGQGSEVLTYSQSDAQRDKSGRPSGRFSAERPERSVSTLKIQRTEQGDSAVYLCASSPREAFFGQGTRLTVV.

Here the CDR3 reads CASSIGIGGNTGELFF. The CDR3 nucleotides are TGCGCCAGCAGCATAGGGATAGGTGGGAACACCGGGGAGCTGTTTTTT. The chain recombines TRBV5-1 with TRBJ2-2; D remains unclear. Germline CDR1 reads SGHRS; CDR2 reads YFSETQ. The V gene lost 4 bases and the J gene lost 1 base, with 14 bases spanning the gap. This CDR3 has 16 amino acids.

The chain has TRBV13 and TRBJ1-1, with D unclear. This CDR3 is built from 12 residues. The germline gives CDR1 PRHDT, CDR2 FYEKMQ (reference sequence). The V gene lost 6 bases and the J gene lost 4 bases, with 9 bases spanning the gap. The chain's CDR3 is CASRTFGTEAFF. DNA for the CDR3: TGTGCCAGCAGAACCTTCGGCACTGAAGCTTTCTTT.

This clone was observed a handful of times. The V call is TRBV7-7, the J call TRBJ2-7; D unresolved. This CDR3 comprises 13 residues. From germline, CDR1 is SSHAT and CDR2 FNYEAQ (reference sequence). Between the trimmed V and J ends, which lost 5 bases and 3 bases, there was a span of 11 bases. The chain's CDR3 is CASSPGPNYEQYF. The CDR3 coding sequence is TGTGCCAGCAGCCCTGGGCCAAACTACGAGCAGTACTTC.

Here the CDR3 DNA reads TGTGCCAGCAGCTTAGATATTATGGGTATGGAGCCCCAGCATTTT. It encodes CASSLDIMGMEPQHF. The chain has TRBV7-3 and TRBJ1-5; D gene uncertain. Trimming stripped 2 bases from V and 8 bases from J, with 16 bases between. The CDR3 runs 15 residues. Germline V gives CDR1 SGHTA, CDR2 FQGTGA.

The V gene is TRBV29-1, the J gene TRBJ2-2, with D unresolved. V lost 3 bases, J lost 4 bases, and 9 bases lay in between. This CDR3 contains 13 residues. The germline gives CDR1 SQVTM, CDR2 ANQGSEA. CDR3 protein: CSVEYGLTGELFF. The CDR3 DNA reads as TGCAGCGTTGAGTATGGCCTCACCGGGGAGCTGTTTTTT.

V gene TRBV30 combines with J gene TRBJ1-6; D is unresolved. The ends were cut back, 0 bases at V and 10 bases at J, with 10 bases in the middle. CDR1 and CDR2 from the germline V gene are GTSNPN and SVGIG (reference sequence). The CDR3 sequence is 13 residues long. CDR3 residues: CAWSVSTESPLHF. The CDR3, as DNA: TGTGCCTGGAGTGTTTCCACAGAATCACCCCTCCACTTT.

V and J are TRBV13 and TRBJ1-6, with D possibly TRBD1 on 6 matching bases. The CDR3 length is 15 residues. CDR1 is PRHDT and CDR2 is FYEKMQ in the germline V gene (reference sequence). V lost 5 bases and J lost 7, with 15 bases in between. CDR3 DNA sequence: TGTGCCAGCAGCGACATGGGGGGCGAGAATTCACCCCTCCACTTT. Translating gives CASSDMGGENSPLHF.

This chain uses TRBV29-1 with TRBJ2-7; D assignment may be TRBD1 or TRBD2 (5 bases each). The CDR3 contains 16 residues. Germline V gene sequence: CDR1 SQVTM, CDR2 ANQGSEA. The ends were cut back, 2 bases at V and 0 bases at J, with 17 bases in the middle. This CDR3 reads CSVESPGPTNSYEQYF. The CDR3 DNA reads TGCAGCGTTGAATCCCCGGGACCAACAAACTCCTACGAGCAGTACTTC.